Shown below are 17 T cell receptor beta chains from a single sample sequenced in a study of relationships among human T cell subsets. Semiquantitative ARM-PCR amplified T cell receptor alpha and beta CDR3 regions from mRNA. ARM-PCR used tagged nested gene-specific primers, then communal superprimers for exponential amplification. TCRdb reanalysed the multiplex PCR reads using MiXCR and keeps one entry per CDR3 protein. This table has roughly 15,000 distinct CDR3 sequences, less than 70% appearing once. What was sequenced was total T cells sorted from blood. The receptors stem from a man aged 35-49 years in good health.

The rearrangement uses TRBV10-2 and TRBJ2-5; 12 nucleotides match TRBD2. This CDR3 has 22 residues. V lost 6 bases, J lost 2 bases, and 25 bases stayed unmatched. The germline V gene encodes CDR1 WSHSY and CDR2 SAAADI. CDR3 nucleotides: TGCGCCAGCAGCCAAAAGCCGGGACAGGAGCGACTAGCGGGAGATAGTCAAGAGACCCAGTACTTC. Its protein product is CASSQKPGQERLAGDSQETQYF.

The chain employs TRBV7-8 and TRBJ2-3, with D possibly being TRBD2 (6 bases). This CDR3 contains 14 residues. Germline CDR1 SGHVS, CDR2 FQNEAQ. The germline V and J ends were trimmed by 5 bases and 5 bases, with 14 bases remaining between them. CDR3 DNA: TGTGCCAGCAGCCGGGACTGGGGAAGAGATACGCAGTATTTT. Amino acids: CASSRDWGRDTQYF.

The chain combines TRBV20-1 with TRBJ1-1; perhaps TRBD1 as D (6 bases). The V and J ends lost 2 bases and 4 bases respectively, with 17 bases between them. The CDR3 covers 15 residues. Germline V gives CDR1 DFQATT, CDR2 SNEGSKA (reference sequence). CDR3 amino acids: CSARRGGAAPTEAFF. In DNA, the CDR3 is TGCAGTGCTAGACGGGGGGGCGCCGCCCCCACTGAAGCTTTCTTT.

The chain employs TRBV28 and TRBJ2-5; tentatively, D is TRBD2 (5 bases). The CDR3 covers 14 residues. CDR1 is MDHEN and CDR2 is SYDVKM in the germline V gene. V was trimmed by 7 bases and J by 1 base, leaving 13 bases between them. CDR3 sequence: CASNSPGFQETQYF. In nucleotides, the CDR3 is TGTGCCAGCAATTCGCCGGGGTTCCAAGAGACCCAGTACTTC.

A few counts support this clonotype. This chain connects TRBV19 to TRBJ1-1; D is unresolved. The length of the CDR3 is 14 residues. Germline CDR1 LNHDA, CDR2 SQIVND (reference sequence). V lost 3 bases to trimming and J lost 0 bases, with 8 bases between them. The CDR3 DNA is TGTGCCAGTAGTATTTCTGATATGAACACTGAAGCTTTCTTT. As protein: CASSISDMNTEAFF.

The rearrangement joins TRBV5-1 to TRBJ2-3, with unresolved D. V shed 4 bases and J shed 4 bases, with 7 bases lying between them. The CDR3 covers 12 residues. Germline CDR1 SGHRS, CDR2 YFSETQ. Written as DNA, the CDR3 is TGCGCCAGCAGCAGCCCCCCAGATACGCAGTATTTT. It specifies CASSSPPDTQYF.

V gene TRBV11-2 combines with J gene TRBJ1-1, with TRBD1 matching 9 bases. This CDR3 is built from 15 residues. Germline V gives CDR1 SGHAT, CDR2 FQNNGV. After removal of 5 bases from V and 4 bases from J, the junction contained 8 bases not matched to a gene. CDR3: CASSPNRGPSTEAFF. In DNA, the CDR3 is TGTGCCAGCAGCCCAAACAGGGGGCCTAGCACTGAAGCTTTCTTT. The full variable domain, rest sourced from reference TRBV11-2 and TRBJ1-1, is EAGVAQSPRYKIIEKRQSVAFWCNPISGHATLYWYQQILGQGPKLLIQFQNNGVVDDSQLPKDRFSAERLKGVDSTLKIQPAKLEDSAVYLCASSPNRGPSTEAFFGQGTRLTVV.

The chain has TRBV3-1 and TRBJ2-5, with D perhaps TRBD2 (6 bases). The V end was cut by 4 bases, the J end by 0 bases, with 18 bases between. CDR3 length equals 17 residues. Germline CDR1 LGHDT, CDR2 YNNKEL (reference sequence). The CDR3 bases are TGTGCCAGCAGCCCACCCCTGAGTGGAGGGTACCAAGAGACCCAGTACTTC. Translated: CASSPPLSGGYQETQYF.

V is TRBV7-9 and J is TRBJ2-3; D gene ambiguous. Germline CDR1 SEHNR, CDR2 FQNEAQ (reference sequence). The germline V and J ends were trimmed by 2 bases and 0 bases, with 6 bases remaining between them. This CDR3 contains 14 residues. The CDR3 protein is CASSLQQSTDTQYF. The DNA for the CDR3 is TGTGCCAGCAGCTTACAACAGAGCACAGATACGCAGTATTTT.

This clonotype is judged large. This chain connects TRBV29-1 to TRBJ2-7; no reliable D call. V dropped 3 bases and J dropped 3 bases, with 12 bases sitting between them. This CDR3 comprises 13 residues. Germline CDR1 reads SQVTM; CDR2 reads ANQGSEA. The CDR3 nucleotides read TGCAGCGTTGAGAACGGGCTCGGCTACGAGCAGTACTTC. Its protein product is CSVENGLGYEQYF.

The chain couples TRBV20-1 to TRBJ2-5; tentative D call: TRBD2 (6 bases). Germline V gene sequence: CDR1 DFQATT, CDR2 SNEGSKA (reference sequence). V was cut by 0 bases and J by 7 bases, with 12 bases left in between. This CDR3 contains 13 residues. DNA of the CDR3: TGCAGTGCTAGAGATGGGGGGAAAGGGACCCAGTACTTC. This sequence encodes CSARDGGKGTQYF.

V and J are TRBV7-9 and TRBJ1-3, with a tentative D call TRBD1 (6 bases). The CDR3 spans 15 residues. CDR1 is SEHNR, CDR2 FQNEAQ, per germline (reference sequence). Trimming took off 4 bases at V and 2 bases at J, with 12 bases between the two ends. This CDR3 reads CASSSDRFAGNTIYF. DNA for the CDR3: TGTGCCAGCAGCTCTGACAGGTTCGCTGGAAACACCATATATTTT.

This clonotype was seen a handful of times. This chain links TRBV4-1 with TRBJ2-5; D gene uncertain. The CDR3 totals 15 residues. Germline V lookup: CDR1 MGHRA, CDR2 YSYEKL. V dropped 0 bases and J dropped 1 base, with 9 bases sitting between them. The CDR3 DNA follows: TGCGCCAGCAGCCAAGAGGGTACTTCCCAAGAGACCCAGTACTTC. This sequence encodes CASSQEGTSQETQYF.

This clonotype was seen a single time. V usage is TRBV29-1 and J usage is TRBJ2-1; 15 bases agree with TRBD2. Germline values: CDR1 SQVTM, CDR2 ANQGSEA. After removal of 6 bases from V and 9 bases from J, the junction contained 6 bases not matched to a gene. The length of the CDR3 is 14 residues. DNA of the CDR3: TGCAGCGTCGGGACTAGCGGGAGGACGAGTGAGCAGTTCTTC. It encodes CSVGTSGRTSEQFF.

The CDR3, as DNA: TGTGCCATCAGTGAGTCACCAGAGGGGAGCACCATATATTTT. Encoded protein: CAISESPEGSTIYF. V gene TRBV10-3 combines with J gene TRBJ1-3; D is perhaps TRBD1 (5 bases). Per the germline V gene, CDR1 is ENHRY and CDR2 is SYGVKD. The CDR3 spans 14 residues. V lost 0 bases and J lost 9, with 12 bases in between.

The rearrangement uses TRBV5-1 and TRBJ2-3, with TRBD2 matching 7 bases. The germline gives CDR1 SGHRS, CDR2 YFSETQ. The V and J ends lost 0 bases and 6 bases, in that order; junction bases with no gene match: 13. There are 17 residues in the CDR3. CDR3 protein: CASSLAGLTGGRDTQYF. The CDR3 DNA is TGCGCCAGCAGCTTGGCCGGTCTCACGGGAGGAAGGGATACGCAGTATTTT.

This clonotype was counted a few times. The rearrangement joins TRBV5-1 to TRBJ2-3, with a possible D match to TRBD2 (5 bases). Germline V CDR1 and CDR2: SGHRS, YFSETQ. There are 14 residues in the CDR3. V shed 2 bases and J shed 2 bases, with 9 bases lying between them. Written as DNA, the CDR3 is TGCGCCAGCAGCTTCTCGGGGTACACAGATACGCAGTATTTT. It encodes CASSFSGYTDTQYF.